A single sample gave rise to the 21 T cell receptor beta chains below, sequenced in a study of cytomegalovirus exposure and HLA in healthy donors (dated by TCRdb to about 2017). Libraries came from the immunoSEQ multiplex PCR assay. For the multiplex PCR, a mixture combining 60 forward primers for TCR Vbeta segments and 13 reverse primers for TCR Jbeta segments was used. TCRdb took over this immuneACCESS table, retaining in-frame rearrangements with V and J assigned. Such tables are incomplete; in checked studies, under half of the missing clones stem from an unresolved V gene, and the remainder is unexplained. For this sample the table gives approximately 150,000 clones, of which approximately 80% were detected only once. The leading ten clones occupy 1.5% to 2% of the sample. The sample consisted of PBMCs. Source of these receptors: a woman between 25 and 40 years old in good health and CMV-seronegative.

J is TRBJ1-5 and V is TRBV30; 10 bases map to TRBD1. V lost 5 bases, J lost 7 bases, and 2 bases stayed unmatched. This CDR3 has 12 amino acids. The germline gives CDR1 GTSNPN, CDR2 SVGIG (reference sequence). The CDR3 sequence: CAWGQGEQPQHF. The CDR3 region has the DNA TGTGCCTGGGGACAGGGGGAACAGCCCCAGCATTTT. Filled out from reference TRBV30 and TRBJ1-5, the complete variable domain reads SQTIHQWPATLVQPVGSPLSLECTVEGTSNPNLYWYRQAAGRGLQLLFYSVGIGQISSEVPQNLSASRPQDRQFILSSKKLLLSDSGFYLCAWGQGEQPQHFGDGTRLSIL.

This clone was recorded once. The chain combines TRBV5-4 with TRBJ2-1; TRBD1 is a possible D gene (6 bases). V dropped 3 bases and J dropped 2 bases, with 15 bases sitting between them. CDR1 is SGHNT, CDR2 YYREEE, per germline (reference sequence). This CDR3 is built from 16 residues. The CDR3 loop is CASSSFGTKAYNEQFF. The CDR3 region has the DNA TGTGCCAGCAGCTCCTTCGGGACAAAGGCCTACAATGAGCAGTTCTTC.

The V call is TRBV5-4, the J call TRBJ1-1, with D possibly being TRBD1 (5 bases). The V gene lost 3 bases and the J gene lost 8 bases, with 17 bases spanning the gap. Germline-derived CDR1 and CDR2 are SGHNT and YYREEE (reference sequence). This CDR3 has 14 residues. The CDR3, as DNA: TGTGCCAGCAGCTCCCCGGGGGGGGTGGAAGAAGCTTTCTTT. Translated, it gives CASSSPGGVEEAFF.

Only a few counts were recorded for this clone. The chain couples TRBV6-6 to TRBJ1-4; 11 nucleotides line up with TRBD1. CDR3 length: 15 amino acids. Germline values: CDR1 MNHNY, CDR2 SVGAGI (reference sequence). The J segment lost 6 bases and the V segment lost 6 bases, leaving 6 bases of the junction unmatched. CDR3 amino acids: CASRNRDRGDEKLFF. CDR3 bases: TGTGCCAGCAGAAACCGGGACAGGGGGGATGAAAAACTGTTTTTT.

The J gene is TRBJ2-7, the V gene TRBV27; 9 bases fit TRBD2. This CDR3 contains 15 residues. V lost 5 bases to trimming and J lost 4 bases; unmatched junction nucleotides: 9. The germline gives CDR1 MNHEY, CDR2 SMNVEV (reference sequence). The CDR3 region has the DNA TGTGCCAGCAGTCCGTCCGGGACTAGCCTTTACGAGCAGTACTTC. Protein sequence: CASSPSGTSLYEQYF.

The CDR3 DNA reads TGTGCCAGCAGCCTATATCTGAACACTGAAGCTTTCTTT. Translated, it gives CASSLYLNTEAFF. This sequence joins TRBV9 and TRBJ1-1; D not certain. Trimming removed 4 bases from V and 0 bases from J, with 7 bases in between. This CDR3 has 13 amino acids. CDR1 and CDR2 (germline): SGDLS, YYNGEE.

The count of this clone is one. This sequence joins TRBV9 and TRBJ2-1; TRBD2 matches at 12 bases. This CDR3 spans 19 amino acids. Trimming took 4 bases from V and 3 from J; bases not matched to a gene: 14. The V gene's germline CDR1 is SGDLS and CDR2 YYNGEE. Written as DNA, the CDR3 is TGTGCCAGCAGCCCTAGCGGACTAGCGGGGATGGCTAACTACAATGAGCAGTTCTTC. This sequence encodes CASSPSGLAGMANYNEQFF.

The chain is built from TRBV29-1 and TRBJ2-7, with TRBD1 matching over 9 bases. The CDR3 has 13 amino acids. With V trimmed by 7 bases and J by 5 bases, 9 bases remained unmatched. Germline lookup yields CDR1 SQVTM and CDR2 ANQGSEA. CDR3 bases: TGCAGCGCCTCACGGGGACAGGGAAACGAGCAGTACTTC. Translating gives CSASRGQGNEQYF.

V gene TRBV27 combines with J gene TRBJ2-7, with 9 bases lining up with TRBD1. Germline V CDR1 and CDR2: MNHEY, SMNVEV (reference sequence). This CDR3 is built from 15 residues. J was trimmed by 3 bases and V by 5 bases; bases with no gene match: 8. CDR3 amino acids: CASSAQGASLYEQYF. The CDR3 nucleotides are TGTGCCAGCAGTGCACAGGGGGCGTCTCTCTACGAGCAGTACTTC.

This chain joins TRBV5-4 and TRBJ1-2; D is ambiguous. There are 11 residues in the CDR3. The germline gives CDR1 SGHNT, CDR2 YYREEE (reference sequence). Trimming cost V 1 base and J 8 bases, with 6 bases left between them. The CDR3 coding sequence is TGTGCCAGCAGCTTGAACTCGGGCTACACCTTC. Its translation is CASSLNSGYTF.

This clone has only a few counts. The chain couples TRBV5-1 to TRBJ2-5; 7 bases match TRBD1. Looked up from germline, CDR1 is SGHRS and CDR2 is YFSETQ. The CDR3 is 15 amino acids. The V gene end was trimmed by 3 bases and the J gene end by 2 bases; junction bases not matched to a gene: 7. DNA for the CDR3: TGCGCCAGCAGCTACTACAGGGGAGATCAAGAGACCCAGTACTTC. This codes for CASSYYRGDQETQYF.

The table lists this clone with a few counts. V and J are TRBV2 and TRBJ2-3, with 9 bases that match TRBD1. Germline values: CDR1 SNHLY, CDR2 FYNNEI. This CDR3 contains 14 residues. Germline trimming cut 8 bases from V and 2 bases from J; bases unmatched to any gene: 5. The CDR3 DNA is TGTGCCAGCCGAGGGACAGGGTACACAGATACGCAGTATTTT. Its translation is CASRGTGYTDTQYF.

The J gene is TRBJ2-1, the V gene TRBV19; 12 bases match TRBD2. The germline V gene encodes CDR1 LNHDA and CDR2 SQIVND (reference sequence). The CDR3 covers 17 residues. V gave up 6 bases and J gave up 6 bases; unmatched junction bases: 12. The DNA for the CDR3 is TGTGCCAGTAGCGCAGCTAGCGGGGGGGCCCTGGGCAATGAGCAGTTCTTC. This translates into CASSAASGGALGNEQFF.

This clone showed up just once. This chain joins TRBV12-2 and TRBJ2-2; the table's D call TRBD1 went unverified against the DNA. TRBV12-2 is a recognized pseudogene. There are 16 residues in the CDR3. In nucleotides, the CDR3 is TGTGCAAGTCTACTCAAGGGACAGGGGAACACCGGGGAGCTGTTTTTT. Translated, it gives CASLLKGQGNTGELFF.

The chain recombines TRBV10-3 with TRBJ1-5, with D perhaps matching TRBD1 (5 bases). The CDR3 spans 13 residues. V was cut by 3 bases and J by 2 bases, with 5 bases left in between. CDR1 and CDR2 from the germline V gene are ENHRY and SYGVKD. CDR3 bases: TGTGCCATCAGTGAAGGGGGCAATCAGCCCCAGCATTTT. Its translation: CAISEGGNQPQHF.

The count of this clone is one. The chain couples TRBV7-9 to TRBJ1-5, with 8 bases aligning to TRBD1. CDR3 size: 14 residues. V dropped 6 bases and J dropped 1; count of bases not matched to a gene: 2. Germline CDR1 is SEHNR and CDR2 is FQNEAQ (reference sequence). CDR3 DNA: TGTGCCAGCAGAAGACAGGGGAGCAATCAGCCCCAGCATTTT. This gives the protein CASRRQGSNQPQHF.

This chain links TRBV7-9 with TRBJ2-5; D is perhaps TRBD1 (6 bases). Per the germline V gene, CDR1 is SEHNR and CDR2 is FQNEAQ (reference sequence). This CDR3 is built from 16 residues. The V and J ends lost 4 bases and 2 bases respectively, with 17 bases between them. The CDR3 here is CASSSLGTRLQETQYF. CDR3 bases: TGTGCCAGCAGCTCCCTCGGGACAAGGCTTCAAGAGACCCAGTACTTC.

This clone was counted a single time. This chain connects TRBV7-6 to TRBJ1-3; the D gene is possibly TRBD1 (5 bases). Between the trimmed V and J ends, which lost 0 bases and 3 bases, there was a span of 12 bases. The CDR3 spans 16 residues. Germline CDR1 SGHVS, CDR2 FNYEAQ. DNA of the CDR3: TGTGCCAGCAGCTTAGCGTCCGGGGGACTTGGAAACACCATATATTTT. Translated: CASSLASGGLGNTIYF.

The V and J genes are TRBV7-8 and TRBJ2-7, with D perhaps TRBD2 (5 bases). Germline CDR1 SGHVS, CDR2 FQNEAQ. Trimming removed 5 bases at V and 3 bases at J, with 8 bases between. This CDR3 contains 12 residues. The CDR3 sequence is CASSRGIYEQYF. CDR3 coding DNA: TGTGCCAGCAGCCGGGGAATCTACGAGCAGTACTTC.

This rearrangement joins TRBV5-4 to TRBJ1-2; D is ambiguous. The CDR3 covers 14 residues. CDR1 is SGHNT, CDR2 YYREEE, per germline (reference sequence). Trimming took 0 bases from V and 0 from J, leaving 6 bases between them. CDR3: CASSLAPPNYGYTF. CDR3 in DNA: TGTGCCAGCAGCTTGGCCCCTCCTAACTATGGCTACACCTTC.

The V gene is TRBV4-1, the J gene TRBJ1-2; D is perhaps TRBD1 (5 bases). Deletions cut 0 bases from V and 8 bases from J, with 19 bases between. CDR1 is MGHRA, CDR2 YSYEKL, per germline. The CDR3 runs 16 residues. CDR3 loop: CASSQDSGAGGGGYTF. In nucleotides, the CDR3 is TGCGCCAGCAGCCAAGATAGCGGGGCAGGAGGTGGGGGCTACACCTTC.